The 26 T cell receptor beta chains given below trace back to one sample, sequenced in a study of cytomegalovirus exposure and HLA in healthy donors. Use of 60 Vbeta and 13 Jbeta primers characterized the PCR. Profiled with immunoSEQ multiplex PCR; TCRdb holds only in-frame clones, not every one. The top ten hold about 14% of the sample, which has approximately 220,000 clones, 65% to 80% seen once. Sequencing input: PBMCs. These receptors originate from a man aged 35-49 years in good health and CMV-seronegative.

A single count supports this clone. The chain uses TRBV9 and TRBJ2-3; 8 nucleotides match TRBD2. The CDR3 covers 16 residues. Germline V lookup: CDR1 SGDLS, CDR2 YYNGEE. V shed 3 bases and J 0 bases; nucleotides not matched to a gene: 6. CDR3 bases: TGTGCCAGCAGCGCGCGGGGGGCCTCTAGCACAGATACGCAGTATTTT. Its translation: CASSARGASSTDTQYF.

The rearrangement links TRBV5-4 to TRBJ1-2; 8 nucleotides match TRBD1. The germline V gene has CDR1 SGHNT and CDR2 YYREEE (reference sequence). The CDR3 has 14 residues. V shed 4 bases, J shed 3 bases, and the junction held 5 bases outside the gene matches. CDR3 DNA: TGTGCCAGCAGCACCGGACAGGGATACTATGGCTACACCTTC. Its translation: CASSTGQGYYGYTF.

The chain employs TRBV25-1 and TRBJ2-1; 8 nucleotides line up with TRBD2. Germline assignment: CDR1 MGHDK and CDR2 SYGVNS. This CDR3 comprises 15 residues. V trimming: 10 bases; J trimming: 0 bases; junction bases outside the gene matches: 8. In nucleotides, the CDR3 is TGTGCCACCACACCCGGGAGGGGCTCCTACAATGAGCAGTTCTTC. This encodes CATTPGRGSYNEQFF.

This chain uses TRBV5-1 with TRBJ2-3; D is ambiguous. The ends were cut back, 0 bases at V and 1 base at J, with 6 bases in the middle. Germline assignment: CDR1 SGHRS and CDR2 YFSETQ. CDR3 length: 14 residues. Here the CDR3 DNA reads TGCGCCAGCAGCTTGGCCATCCGCACAGATACGCAGTATTTT. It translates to CASSLAIRTDTQYF.

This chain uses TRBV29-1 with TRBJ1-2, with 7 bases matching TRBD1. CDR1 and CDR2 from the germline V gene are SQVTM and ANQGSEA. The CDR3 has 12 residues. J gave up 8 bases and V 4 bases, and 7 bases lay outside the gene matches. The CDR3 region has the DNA TGCAGCGTTGGAACAGGGGCGGACGGCTACACCTTC. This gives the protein CSVGTGADGYTF.

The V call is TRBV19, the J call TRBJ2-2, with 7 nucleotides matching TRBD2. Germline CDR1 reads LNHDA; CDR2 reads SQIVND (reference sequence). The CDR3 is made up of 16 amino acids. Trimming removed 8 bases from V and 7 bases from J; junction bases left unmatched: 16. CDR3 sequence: CASSHPRGTGGGELFF. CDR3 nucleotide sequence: TGTGCCAGTTCCCACCCGCGGGGCACGGGAGGCGGGGAGCTGTTTTTT.

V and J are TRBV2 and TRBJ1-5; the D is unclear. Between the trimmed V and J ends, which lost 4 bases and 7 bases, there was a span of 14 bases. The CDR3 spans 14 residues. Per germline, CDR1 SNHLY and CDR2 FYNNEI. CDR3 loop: CASSAVSGRQPQHF. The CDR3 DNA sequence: TGTGCCAGCAGTGCAGTATCGGGGAGGCAGCCCCAGCATTTT. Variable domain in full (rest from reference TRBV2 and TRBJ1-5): EPEVTQTPSHQVTQMGQEVILRCVPISNHLYFYWYRQILGQKVEFLVSFYNNEISEKSEIFDDQFSVERPDGSNFTLKIRSTKLEDSAMYFCASSAVSGRQPQHFGDGTRLSIL.

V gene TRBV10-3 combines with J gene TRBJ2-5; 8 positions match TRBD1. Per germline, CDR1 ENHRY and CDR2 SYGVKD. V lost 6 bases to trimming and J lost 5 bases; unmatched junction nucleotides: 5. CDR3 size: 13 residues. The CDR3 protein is CAIRDRVEETQYF. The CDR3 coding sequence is TGTGCCATCAGGGACAGGGTCGAGGAGACCCAGTACTTC.

CDR3 residues: CASSIGPGTGGEKLFF. In DNA, the CDR3 is TGTGCCAGTAGTATAGGCCCCGGGACAGGGGGAGAAAAACTGTTTTTT. The chain has TRBV19 and TRBJ1-4, with TRBD1 matching over 11 bases. CDR1 and CDR2 (germline): LNHDA, SQIVND (reference sequence). This CDR3 is built from 16 residues. With 1 base clipped from V and 8 bases from J, the junction kept 6 bases outside the gene matches.

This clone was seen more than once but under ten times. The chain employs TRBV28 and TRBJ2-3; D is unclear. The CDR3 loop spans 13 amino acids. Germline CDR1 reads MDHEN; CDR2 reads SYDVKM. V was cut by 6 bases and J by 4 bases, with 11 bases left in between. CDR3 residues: CASRFLSADTQYF. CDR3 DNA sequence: TGTGCCAGCAGGTTCCTTTCCGCAGATACGCAGTATTTT.

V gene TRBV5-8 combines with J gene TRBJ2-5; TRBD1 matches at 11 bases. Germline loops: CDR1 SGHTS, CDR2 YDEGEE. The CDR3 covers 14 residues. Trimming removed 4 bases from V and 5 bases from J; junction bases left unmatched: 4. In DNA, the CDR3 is TGTGCCAGCAGCACCGGACAGGGGGCTGAGACCCAGTACTTC. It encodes CASSTGQGAETQYF.

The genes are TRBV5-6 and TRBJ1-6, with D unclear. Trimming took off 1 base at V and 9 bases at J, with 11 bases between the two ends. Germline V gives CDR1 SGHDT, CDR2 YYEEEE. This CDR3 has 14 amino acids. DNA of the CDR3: TGTGCCAGCAGCTTGTTCGAGGAGCGTTCACCCCTCCACTTT. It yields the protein CASSLFEERSPLHF.

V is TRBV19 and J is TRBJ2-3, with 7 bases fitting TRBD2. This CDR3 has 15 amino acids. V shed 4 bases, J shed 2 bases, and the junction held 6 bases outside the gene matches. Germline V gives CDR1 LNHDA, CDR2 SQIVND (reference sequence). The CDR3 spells CASSTQAGTTDTQYF. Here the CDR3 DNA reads TGTGCCAGTAGTACCCAAGCGGGAACCACAGATACGCAGTATTTT.

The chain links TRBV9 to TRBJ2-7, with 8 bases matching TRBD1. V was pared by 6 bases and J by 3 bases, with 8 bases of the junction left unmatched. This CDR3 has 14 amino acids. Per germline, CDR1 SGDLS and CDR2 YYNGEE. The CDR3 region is CASNLQGVGYEQYF. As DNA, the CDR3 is TGTGCCAGCAACTTACAGGGGGTAGGCTACGAGCAGTACTTC.

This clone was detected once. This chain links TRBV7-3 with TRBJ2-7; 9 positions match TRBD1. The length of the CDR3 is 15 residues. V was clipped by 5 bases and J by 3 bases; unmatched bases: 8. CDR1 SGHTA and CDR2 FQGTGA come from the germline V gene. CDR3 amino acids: CASSLDGTGFYEQYF. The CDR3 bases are TGTGCCAGCAGCCTTGACGGGACAGGGTTCTACGAGCAGTACTTC.

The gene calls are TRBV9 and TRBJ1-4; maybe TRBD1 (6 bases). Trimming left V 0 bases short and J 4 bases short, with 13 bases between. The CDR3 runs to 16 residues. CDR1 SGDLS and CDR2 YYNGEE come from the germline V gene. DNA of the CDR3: TGTGCCAGCAGCGTAGCCCCGGACAGCTTTAATGAAAAACTGTTTTTT. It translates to CASSVAPDSFNEKLFF.

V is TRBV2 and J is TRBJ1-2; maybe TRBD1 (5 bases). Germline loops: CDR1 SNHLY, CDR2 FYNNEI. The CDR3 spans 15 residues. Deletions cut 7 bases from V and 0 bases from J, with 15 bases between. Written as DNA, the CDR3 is TGTGCCAGCATGACCGTCGGGGGGGCTAACTATGGCTACACCTTC. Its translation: CASMTVGGANYGYTF. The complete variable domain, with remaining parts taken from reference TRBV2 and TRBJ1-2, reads EPEVTQTPSHQVTQMGQEVILRCVPISNHLYFYWYRQILGQKVEFLVSFYNNEISEKSEIFDDQFSVERPDGSNFTLKIRSTKLEDSAMYFCASMTVGGANYGYTFGSGTRLTVV.

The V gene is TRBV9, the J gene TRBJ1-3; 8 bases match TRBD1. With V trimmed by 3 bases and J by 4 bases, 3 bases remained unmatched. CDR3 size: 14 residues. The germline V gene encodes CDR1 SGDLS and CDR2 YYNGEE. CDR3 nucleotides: TGTGCCAGCAGCGCGCGGGACAGGGGAAACACCATATATTTT. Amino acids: CASSARDRGNTIYF.

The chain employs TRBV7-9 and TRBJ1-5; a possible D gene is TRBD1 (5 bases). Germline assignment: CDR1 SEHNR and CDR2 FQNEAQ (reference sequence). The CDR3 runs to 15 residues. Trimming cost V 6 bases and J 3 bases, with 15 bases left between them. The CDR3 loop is CASSPDRRDNQPQHF. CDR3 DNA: TGTGCCAGCAGTCCCGACAGAAGGGACAATCAGCCCCAGCATTTT.

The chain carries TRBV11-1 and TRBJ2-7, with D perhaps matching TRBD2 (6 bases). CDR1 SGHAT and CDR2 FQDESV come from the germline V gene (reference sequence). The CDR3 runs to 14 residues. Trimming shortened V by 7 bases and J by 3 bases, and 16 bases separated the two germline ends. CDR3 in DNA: TGTGCCAGCACCGCGGGGTGGGGGAGCTACGAGCAGTACTTC. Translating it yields CASTAGWGSYEQYF.

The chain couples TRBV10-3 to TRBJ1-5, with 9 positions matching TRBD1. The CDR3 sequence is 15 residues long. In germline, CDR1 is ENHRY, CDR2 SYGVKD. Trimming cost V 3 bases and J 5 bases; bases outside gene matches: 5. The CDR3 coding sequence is TGTGCCATCAGTGAAGGGACAGGGTGGGATCAGCCCCAGCATTTT. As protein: CAISEGTGWDQPQHF.

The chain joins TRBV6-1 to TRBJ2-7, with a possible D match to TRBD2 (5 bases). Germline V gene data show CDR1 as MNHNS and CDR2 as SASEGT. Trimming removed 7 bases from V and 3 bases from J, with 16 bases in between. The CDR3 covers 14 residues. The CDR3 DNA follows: TGTGCCAGCATCTCCTCCCCGGGGTACTACGAGCAGTACTTC. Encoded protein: CASISSPGYYEQYF.

The chain's CDR3 is CASSSTGTGGTSASYEQYF. The CDR3 coding sequence is TGTGCCAGCAGCTCGACCGGGACAGGGGGGACTAGCGCCTCCTACGAGCAGTACTTC. This chain joins TRBV7-2 and TRBJ2-7; TRBD1 is a possible D gene (11 bases). This CDR3 contains 19 residues. Germline CDR1 reads SGHTA; CDR2 reads FQGNSA. Trimming stripped 4 bases from V and 0 bases from J, with 25 bases between.

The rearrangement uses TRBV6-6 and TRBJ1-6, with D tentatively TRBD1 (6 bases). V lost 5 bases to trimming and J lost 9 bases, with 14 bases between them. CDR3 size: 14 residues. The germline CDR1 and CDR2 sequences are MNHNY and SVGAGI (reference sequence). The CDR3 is CASSQQGGGSPLHF. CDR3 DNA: TGTGCCAGCAGTCAACAGGGAGGGGGTTCACCCCTCCACTTT.

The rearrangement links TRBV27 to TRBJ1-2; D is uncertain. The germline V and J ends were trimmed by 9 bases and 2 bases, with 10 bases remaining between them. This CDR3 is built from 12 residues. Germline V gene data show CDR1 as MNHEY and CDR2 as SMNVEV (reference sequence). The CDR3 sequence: CASASGNYGYTF. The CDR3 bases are TGTGCCAGTGCTTCGGGGAACTATGGCTACACCTTC.

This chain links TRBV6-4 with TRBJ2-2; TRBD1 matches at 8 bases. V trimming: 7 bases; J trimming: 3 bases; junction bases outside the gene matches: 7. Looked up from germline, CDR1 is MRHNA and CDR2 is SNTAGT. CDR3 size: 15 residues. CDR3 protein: CASKTETGDTGELFF. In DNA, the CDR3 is TGTGCCAGCAAGACTGAGACAGGGGACACCGGGGAGCTGTTTTTT.